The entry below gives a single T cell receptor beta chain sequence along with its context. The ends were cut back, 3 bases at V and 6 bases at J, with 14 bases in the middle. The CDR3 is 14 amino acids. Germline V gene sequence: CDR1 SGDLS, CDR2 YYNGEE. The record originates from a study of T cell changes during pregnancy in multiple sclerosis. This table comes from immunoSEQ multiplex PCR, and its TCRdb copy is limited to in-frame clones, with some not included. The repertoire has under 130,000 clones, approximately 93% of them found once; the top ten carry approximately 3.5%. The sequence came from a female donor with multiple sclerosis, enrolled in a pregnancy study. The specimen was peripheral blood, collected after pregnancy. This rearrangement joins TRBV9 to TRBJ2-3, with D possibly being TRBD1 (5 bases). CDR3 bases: TGTGCCAGCAGCGCTAGGGGTCCCCGGGATACGCAGTATTTT. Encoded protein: CASSARGPRDTQYF.